A single sample is the source of the 3 T cell receptor beta chains below, sequenced in a study of cytomegalovirus exposure and HLA in healthy donors. Researchers ran the PCR with 60 Vbeta and 13 Jbeta primers. The method was immunoSEQ multiplex PCR; TCRdb's version includes in-frame clones alone and lacks a portion of them. The sample holds 150,000 to 200,000 clones, approximately 80% seen once. Sequenced sample: PBMCs. The receptors were gathered from a male donor in good health and CMV-seropositive.

The DNA of the CDR3 is TGTGCCATCACGGGACAGGGTCATAATAACTATGGCTACACCTTC. Encoded protein: CAITGQGHNNYGYTF. The V gene is TRBV10-3, the J gene TRBJ1-2; 9 nucleotides align to TRBD1. The CDR3 extends over 15 amino acids. With V trimmed by 7 bases and J by 1 base, 7 bases remained unmatched. Germline CDR1 reads ENHRY; CDR2 reads SYGVKD.

The sample holds one count of this clone. The V gene is TRBV7-6, the J gene TRBJ2-3, with 7 nucleotides matching TRBD2. CDR1 and CDR2 (germline): SGHVS, FNYEAQ. The CDR3 is made up of 14 amino acids. V shed 5 bases and J 0 bases; nucleotides not matched to a gene: 2. This chain's CDR3 is CASSHSGSTDTQYF. For the CDR3, the DNA is TGTGCCAGCAGCCATAGCGGGAGCACAGATACGCAGTATTTT.

This chain joins TRBV30 and TRBJ1-1, with D perhaps matching TRBD1 (6 bases). The CDR3 consists of 14 residues. Germline CDR1 reads GTSNPN; CDR2 reads SVGIG (reference sequence). Trimming left V 3 bases short and J 6 bases short, with 17 bases between. The CDR3 protein is CAWRAPQGWAEAFF. Here the CDR3 DNA reads TGTGCCTGGAGGGCCCCACAGGGTTGGGCTGAAGCTTTCTTT.